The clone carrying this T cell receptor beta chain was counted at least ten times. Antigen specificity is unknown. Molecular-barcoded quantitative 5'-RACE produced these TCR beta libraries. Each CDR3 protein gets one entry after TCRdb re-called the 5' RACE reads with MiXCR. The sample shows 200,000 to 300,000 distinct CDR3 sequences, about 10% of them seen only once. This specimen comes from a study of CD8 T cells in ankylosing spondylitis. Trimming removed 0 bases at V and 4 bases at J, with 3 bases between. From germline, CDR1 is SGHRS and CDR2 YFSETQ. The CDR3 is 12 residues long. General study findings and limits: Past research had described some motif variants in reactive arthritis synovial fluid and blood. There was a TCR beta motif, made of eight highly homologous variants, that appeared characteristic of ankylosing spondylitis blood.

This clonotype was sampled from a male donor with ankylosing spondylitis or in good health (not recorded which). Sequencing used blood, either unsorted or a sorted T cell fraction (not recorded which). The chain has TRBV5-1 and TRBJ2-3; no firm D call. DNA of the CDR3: TGCGCCAGCAGCTTGGAGGCAGATACGCAGTATTTT. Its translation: CASSLEADTQYF.